One sample yielded the 21 T cell receptor beta chains listed below, sequenced in a study of regulatory T cells in long-lasting Graves disease. Arm-PCR of CDR3 regions and iRepertoire HTBI primers were used to build TCR beta libraries. TCRdb analysed the multiplex PCR reads with MiXCR anew, one entry per CDR3 protein. The top ten hold around 7% of the sample, which has around 450,000 distinct CDR3 sequences, 20% to 25% seen once. The time point denotes: persistent/refractory GD, antithyroid drugs over 5 years with positive TRAb. From RNA extracted from PBMCs, the TCR library was made. Sample: peripheral blood mononuclear cells (PBMCs), taken when the disease was refractory, from a patient treated with antithyroid drugs. Receptors were obtained from a female donor with Graves disease.

This clonotype was seen at least ten times. The chain combines TRBV28 with TRBJ2-7; D gene ambiguous. CDR1 is MDHEN and CDR2 is SYDVKM in the germline V gene. This CDR3 has 14 amino acids. V lost 4 bases, J lost 6 bases, and 16 bases lay in between. The CDR3 DNA follows: TGTGCCAGCAGTTCCTTGTCCGCTCTCGGCGAGCAGTACTTC. Translating gives CASSSLSALGEQYF.

This chain connects TRBV7-2 to TRBJ2-7, with D unclear. Trimming removed 0 bases at V and 1 base at J, with 10 bases between. This CDR3 region has 15 residues. The V gene's germline CDR1 is SGHTA and CDR2 FQGNSA. The CDR3 bases are TGTGCCAGCAGCTTAGCAGTTGACATTTCCTACGAGCAGTACTTC. This sequence encodes CASSLAVDISYEQYF.

This clonotype was seen many times. The genes are TRBV28 and TRBJ2-7, with 7 bases identical to TRBD1. This CDR3 region has 14 residues. The J segment lost 4 bases and the V segment lost 3 bases, leaving 6 bases of the junction unmatched. The germline V gene encodes CDR1 MDHEN and CDR2 SYDVKM. The CDR3 DNA reads TGTGCCAGCAGTTTTCCGACAGGGCGGTACGAGCAGTACTTC. Amino acid sequence: CASSFPTGRYEQYF.

This clonotype was seen repeatedly, ten times or more. The chain links TRBV6-1 to TRBJ1-1; 7 nucleotides agree with TRBD1. From germline, CDR1 is MNHNS and CDR2 SASEGT. V shed 3 bases, J shed 10 bases, and the junction held 11 bases outside the gene matches. This CDR3 has 14 amino acids. The CDR3 nucleotides are TGTGCCAGCAGTGACAGCGGAAGACAGGGCTCAGCTTTCTTT. Its translation: CASSDSGRQGSAFF.

V usage is TRBV20-1 and J usage is TRBJ1-6; maybe TRBD1 (5 bases). CDR1 and CDR2 (germline): DFQATT, SNEGSKA (reference sequence). The V gene lost 6 bases and the J gene lost 9 bases, with 18 bases spanning the gap. The CDR3 runs to 14 residues. Written as DNA, the CDR3 is TGCAGTGCCCTCGTTCCCGGGGGAGTTTCACCCCTCCACTTT. Its translation: CSALVPGGVSPLHF.

This clonotype has only a few counts. The rearrangement links TRBV20-1 to TRBJ1-2; D uncertain. Germline CDR1 and CDR2: DFQATT and SNEGSKA (reference sequence). With 0 bases removed from V and 2 bases from J, the gap between germline ends came to 10 bases. There are 14 residues in the CDR3. DNA of the CDR3: TGCAGTGCTAGAGACTTCCTTTGGAACTATGGCTACACCTTC. It translates to CSARDFLWNYGYTF.

Ten or more counts support this clonotype. The V call is TRBV24-1, the J call TRBJ1-1, with D possibly matching TRBD1 (6 bases). The germline V gene has CDR1 KGHDR and CDR2 SFDVKD. The CDR3 has 15 residues. Trimming stripped 6 bases from V and 1 base from J, with 14 bases between. The CDR3 DNA follows: TGTGCCACCAGTAACTCCGGGACAAGGAACACTGAAGCTTTCTTT. Translated, it gives CATSNSGTRNTEAFF.

This clonotype has ten or more counts. The chain combines TRBV12-3 or TRBV12-4 with TRBJ2-2, with TRBD2 matching 10 bases. J was trimmed by 5 bases and V by 0 bases; bases with no gene match: 3. This CDR3 is 16 amino acids long. The CDR3 loop is CASSLALAGKTGELFF. In nucleotides, the CDR3 is TGTGCCAGCAGTTTAGCACTAGCGGGAAAAACCGGGGAGCTGTTTTTT.

This clonotype was seen repeatedly, ten times or more. The CDR3 nucleotides read TGTGCCAGCAGGCCCGGGACTAGTTGGGAGACCCAGTACTTC. Translation gives CASRPGTSWETQYF. This chain uses TRBV28 with TRBJ2-5; 8 bases fit TRBD2. The CDR3 is 14 residues long. The germline gives CDR1 MDHEN, CDR2 SYDVKM. V dropped 6 bases and J dropped 5; count of bases not matched to a gene: 8.

This rearrangement joins TRBV5-1 to TRBJ2-5, with D uncertain. This CDR3 is 13 amino acids long. Looked up from germline, CDR1 is SGHRS and CDR2 is YFSETQ. V was clipped by 3 bases and J by 5 bases, with 11 bases between them. CDR3 in amino acids: CASSSTHGETQYF. DNA of the CDR3: TGCGCCAGCAGCTCAACTCATGGGGAGACCCAGTACTTC.

As for this clonotype: At one end the junction does not follow the germline gene, possibly because of a read error. This chain joins TRBV19 and TRBJ1-1; no reliable D call. This CDR3 comprises 11 residues. Germline V gene data show CDR1 as LNHDA and CDR2 as SQIVND (reference sequence). The CDR3 sequence: CASSSSGPQRF. The DNA for the CDR3 is TGTGCCAGTAGTTCCTCCGGACCTCAGCGCTTT.

This clonotype was seen just once. The chain uses TRBV6-5 and TRBJ2-3; 8 positions match TRBD1. The ends lost 2 bases at V and 1 base at J; junction bases unmatched: 20. Germline lookup yields CDR1 MNHEY and CDR2 SVGAGI. The CDR3 is made up of 21 amino acids. CDR3 nucleotides: TGTGCCAGCAGTTACGCCGATCAGACAGGGGCCGCCCTGCTAGGCACAGATACGCAGTATTTT. Its translation is CASSYADQTGAALLGTDTQYF.

This rearrangement joins TRBV27 to TRBJ2-2, with 9 nucleotides matching TRBD2. From germline, CDR1 is MNHEY and CDR2 SMNVEV (reference sequence). The CDR3 is 19 residues long. The V and J ends lost 6 bases and 6 bases, in that order; junction bases with no gene match: 20. The CDR3 here is CASRMTSGPLRFISGELFF. For the CDR3, the DNA is TGTGCCAGCAGAATGACTAGCGGACCGTTACGATTCATATCCGGGGAGCTGTTTTTT.

This clonotype was found a few times. The CDR3 region has the DNA TGTGCCAGCAGTTTAGGATGGCAGCCCCAGCATTTT. This translates into CASSLGWQPQHF. The rearrangement links TRBV28 to TRBJ1-5; D is unresolved. The CDR3 has 12 amino acids. Trimming stripped 2 bases from V and 7 bases from J, with 6 bases between. Germline-derived CDR1 and CDR2 are MDHEN and SYDVKM. The full variable domain, with the rest looked up from reference TRBV28 and TRBJ1-5, is DVKVTQSSRYLVKRTGEKVFLECVQDMDHENMFWYRQDPGLGLRLIYFSYDVKMKEKGDIPEGYSVSREKKERFSLILESASTNQTSMYLCASSLGWQPQHFGDGTRLSIL.

This clonotype was counted ten times or more. The CDR3 DNA sequence: TGCGCCAGCAGCTTGGACGGCGGCCTTGGAAACACCATATATTTT. Encoded protein: CASSLDGGLGNTIYF. V is TRBV5-1 and J is TRBJ1-3; D uncertain. Germline V gives CDR1 SGHRS, CDR2 YFSETQ. The CDR3 consists of 15 residues. Trimming left V 0 bases short and J 3 bases short, with 10 bases between.

The chain links TRBV30 to TRBJ1-5; D remains ambiguous. The CDR3 consists of 13 residues. From germline, CDR1 is GTSNPN and CDR2 SVGIG (reference sequence). The V and J ends lost 1 base and 7 bases respectively, with 11 bases between them. DNA for the CDR3: TGTGCCTGGAGTGCCCTCTCCGGGCAGCCCCAGCATTTT. This sequence encodes CAWSALSGQPQHF.

This clonotype was observed a few times. This chain links TRBV30 with TRBJ2-2; D possibly uses TRBD1 or TRBD2 (5 bases each). Germline CDR1 and CDR2: GTSNPN and SVGIG (reference sequence). V lost 3 bases and J 6 bases, leaving 14 bases between the germline ends. The CDR3 is made up of 14 amino acids. The CDR3 sequence is CAWRPGPQSGELFF. The DNA of the CDR3 is TGTGCCTGGAGGCCGGGACCGCAGTCCGGGGAGCTGTTTTTT.

The chain employs TRBV4-3 and TRBJ2-4; D perhaps matches TRBD2 (6 bases). V was trimmed by 0 bases and J by 8 bases, leaving 14 bases between them. Germline CDR1 reads LGHNA; CDR2 reads YSLEER. The CDR3 runs 15 residues. In DNA, the CDR3 is TGCGCCAGCAGCCAAGAAATTGGAGGGAATGACATTCAGTACTTC. This codes for CASSQEIGGNDIQYF.

This clonotype has a handful of counts. This chain connects TRBV29-1 to TRBJ1-6; D is uncertain. Trimming stripped 4 bases from V and 3 bases from J, with 7 bases between. CDR3 length: 13 residues. Looked up from germline, CDR1 is SQVTM and CDR2 is ANQGSEA. The CDR3 DNA sequence: TGCAGCGTTGCAGCTAACTATAATTCACCCCTCCACTTT. This translates into CSVAANYNSPLHF.

This clonotype has ten or more counts. The chain employs TRBV30 and TRBJ1-1; D remains ambiguous. V shed 1 base and J shed 7 bases, with 7 bases lying between them. The CDR3 totals 11 residues. Germline loops: CDR1 GTSNPN, CDR2 SVGIG (reference sequence). The CDR3 nucleotides are TGTGCCTGGAGTGGAGGGAGTGAAGCTTTCTTT. Amino acid sequence: CAWSGGSEAFF.

CDR3 nucleotide sequence: TGCGCCAGCAGCTTCGGACAGGGGTACCACGAGCAGTACTTC. This sequence encodes CASSFGQGYHEQYF. This chain links TRBV5-1 with TRBJ2-7; 9 bases align to TRBD1. CDR1 and CDR2 from the germline V gene are SGHRS and YFSETQ. CDR3 length: 14 residues. After removal of 2 bases from V and 5 bases from J, the junction contained 5 bases not matched to a gene.